Below, 32 T cell receptor beta chains from the same sample are listed, as sequenced in a study of cytomegalovirus exposure and HLA in healthy donors. This PCR relied on a set of 60 Vbeta primers and 13 Jbeta primers. Data came from immunoSEQ multiplex PCR; TCRdb stores just in-frame clones and leaves some out. Of roughly 86,000 clones in the sample, around four fifths were seen once. The sequencing sample was made of PBMCs. The receptors originated from a man between 45 and 60 years old in good health and CMV-seropositive.

CDR3 DNA sequence: TGTGCCAGCAGCGGGGGGCCAGCGGGGGGCCGGGGGGAGCAGTTCTTC. It translates to CASSGGPAGGRGEQFF. This chain links TRBV7-7 with TRBJ2-1, with 9 bases matching TRBD2. CDR1 is SSHAT and CDR2 is FNYEAQ in the germline V gene (reference sequence). J was trimmed by 10 bases and V by 5 bases; bases with no gene match: 15. CDR3 length equals 16 residues.

A single count supports this clone. This chain links TRBV5-5 with TRBJ2-7; D unresolved. V gave up 0 bases and J gave up 6 bases, with 13 bases separating them. The CDR3 is 14 amino acids. Germline CDR1 SGHKS, CDR2 YYEKEE (reference sequence). CDR3 in amino acids: CASSLGRQVSEQYF. CDR3 DNA: TGTGCCAGCAGCTTGGGCCGGCAGGTTAGCGAGCAGTACTTC.

This sequence joins TRBV18 and TRBJ1-1, with 7 nucleotides matching TRBD1. This CDR3 comprises 15 residues. J lost 7 bases, V lost 4 bases, and 12 bases had no gene match. Germline lookup yields CDR1 KGHSH and CDR2 LQKENI. Here the CDR3 reads CASSHRGTVLVEAFF. CDR3 bases: TGTGCCAGCTCACACCGGGGGACAGTTTTGGTTGAAGCTTTCTTT. The complete variable domain, with remaining parts taken from reference TRBV18 and TRBJ1-1, reads NAGVMQNPRHLVRRRGQEARLRCSPMKGHSHVYWYRQLPEEGLKFMVYLQKENIIDESGMPKERFSAEFPKEGPSILRIQQVVRGDSAAYFCASSHRGTVLVEAFFGQGTRLTVV.

The chain links TRBV19 to TRBJ1-6, with 7 bases matching TRBD1. From germline, CDR1 is LNHDA and CDR2 SQIVND (reference sequence). This CDR3 contains 15 residues. Trimming removed 4 bases from V and 4 bases from J; junction bases left unmatched: 4. The CDR3 nucleotides are TGTGCCAGTAGTACCGGGACAGAGTATAATTCACCCCTCCACTTT. Translating gives CASSTGTEYNSPLHF.

The J gene is TRBJ1-2, the V gene TRBV14, with D unresolved. The length of the CDR3 is 17 residues. The germline V and J ends were trimmed by 1 base and 7 bases, with 22 bases remaining between them. Germline CDR1 is SGHDN and CDR2 is FVKESK. The CDR3, as DNA: TGTGCCAGCAGCCAAGGTGGGAGCCCCCTCCTGGAAGGTGGCTACACCTTC. It encodes CASSQGGSPLLEGGYTF.

The V call is TRBV5-4, the J call TRBJ2-7; 7 bases align to TRBD2. The ends lost 0 bases at V and 2 bases at J; junction bases unmatched: 5. CDR3 length: 15 amino acids. Germline CDR1 SGHNT, CDR2 YYREEE (reference sequence). CDR3 residues: CASSLDWGGPYEQYF. In nucleotides, the CDR3 is TGTGCCAGCAGCTTGGACTGGGGGGGACCCTACGAGCAGTACTTC.

The V call is TRBV10-3, the J call TRBJ2-7, with TRBD1 identical over 10 bases. Germline CDR1 and CDR2: ENHRY and SYGVKD. V was pared by 8 bases and J by 5 bases, with 6 bases of the junction left unmatched. CDR3 length: 13 residues. The CDR3 sequence: CAIYGTGAHEQYF. Written as DNA, the CDR3 is TGTGCCATCTACGGGACAGGGGCGCACGAGCAGTACTTC.

The chain combines TRBV18 with TRBJ2-7; 12 nucleotides line up with TRBD1. V was pared by 5 bases and J by 2 bases, with 4 bases of the junction left unmatched. Germline V gives CDR1 KGHSH, CDR2 LQKENI. This CDR3 is 15 amino acids long. CDR3 in amino acids: CASSGTGGPPYEQYF. CDR3 DNA sequence: TGTGCCAGCTCAGGGACAGGGGGCCCCCCCTACGAGCAGTACTTC.

This clone was recorded once. The rearrangement joins TRBV25-1 to TRBJ2-2, with D possibly matching TRBD1 (6 bases). CDR3 size: 15 residues. The V end was cut by 4 bases, the J end by 2 bases, with 11 bases between. Germline-derived CDR1 and CDR2 are MGHDK and SYGVNS. The CDR3, as DNA: TGTGCCAGCAGTGTGACAGGAACTAACACCGGGGAGCTGTTTTTT. Its translation: CASSVTGTNTGELFF.

The rearrangement links TRBV5-1 to TRBJ2-2, with D perhaps TRBD1 (6 bases). There are 15 residues in the CDR3. V was shortened by 2 bases and J by 6 bases, with 14 bases between the two germline ends. Germline V lookup: CDR1 SGHRS, CDR2 YFSETQ. CDR3 DNA sequence: TGCGCCAGCAGCTTCATTCACAGGGATGCCGGGGAGCTGTTTTTT. It is translated as CASSFIHRDAGELFF.

This clone was seen a few times. V is TRBV20-1 and J is TRBJ1-2; unclear D gene. The germline V gene encodes CDR1 DFQATT and CDR2 SNEGSKA (reference sequence). Trimming pared 5 bases from V and 4 bases from J, leaving 8 bases between. The length of the CDR3 is 11 residues. The CDR3 sequence: CSAPPTYGYTF. The CDR3 bases are TGCAGTGCTCCCCCTACCTATGGCTACACCTTC.

The chain combines TRBV4-2 with TRBJ1-5, with D possibly being TRBD1 (5 bases). This CDR3 comprises 14 residues. The V end was cut by 4 bases, the J end by 5 bases, with 12 bases between. Germline V gives CDR1 LGHNA, CDR2 YNFKEQ. For the CDR3, the DNA is TGTGCCAGCAGCCGGGAGGGGATCTATCAGCCCCAGCATTTT. It specifies CASSREGIYQPQHF.

The sample holds a few counts of this clone. The chain carries TRBV19 and TRBJ1-1, with 10 bases identical to TRBD1. Trimming at V came to 3 bases and at J to 10 bases, leaving 5 bases not matched to a gene. Germline assignment: CDR1 LNHDA and CDR2 SQIVND (reference sequence). The CDR3 contains 13 residues. The CDR3 loop is CASSMGRTGGAFF. The CDR3 coding sequence is TGTGCCAGTAGTATGGGTCGGACAGGGGGAGCTTTCTTT.

About this clone: The germline gene is not matched at one end of the junction; a read error may be the cause. CDR3 nucleotide sequence: TGTGCCAGCAGCCAACGTCTGGCCTCCATGACCAGGTATGGCTACCCCTTC. Its translation: CASSQRLASMTRYGYPF. The chain couples TRBV5-6 to TRBJ1-2; D ambiguous. The CDR3 loop spans 17 amino acids. Germline V gene data show CDR1 as SGHDT and CDR2 as YYEEEE.

This clone was detected only once. The chain carries TRBV4-3 and TRBJ1-5, with D possibly TRBD1 on 6 matching bases. Trimming took 0 bases from V and 4 from J, leaving 13 bases between them. The CDR3 is 16 residues long. CDR1 is LGHNA, CDR2 YSLEER, per germline. The CDR3 DNA reads as TGCGCCAGCAGCCAAGATCCGGACAGTTTTAATCAGCCCCAGCATTTT. Its protein product is CASSQDPDSFNQPQHF.

This clone was observed a few times. This rearrangement joins TRBV7-2 to TRBJ1-2; 9 nucleotides align to TRBD1. This CDR3 region has 15 residues. V lost 1 base, J lost 2 bases, and 2 bases stayed unmatched. Germline-derived CDR1 and CDR2 are SGHTA and FQGNSA. The CDR3 bases are TGTGCCAGCAGCTTAGGCGGGACAGGGAACTATGGCTACACCTTC. Translated, it gives CASSLGGTGNYGYTF.

This clone was observed a single time. At one end, the junction sequence differs from germline, possibly due to a read error. V is TRBV30 and J is TRBJ1-2; TRBD1 might be the D (6 bases). Germline lookup yields CDR1 GTSNPN and CDR2 SVGIG (reference sequence). This CDR3 is built from 13 residues. The CDR3 nucleotides are TGTGCCTGGAGTGCGGGGGGCAGCTATGGCTACCCCTTC. Translated: CAWSAGGSYGYPF.

The chain uses TRBV29-1 and TRBJ1-1; 7 bases fit TRBD1. J lost 5 bases, V lost 8 bases, and 8 bases had no gene match. The CDR3 spans 12 residues. In germline, CDR1 is SQVTM, CDR2 ANQGSEA. The CDR3 DNA follows: TGCAGCTACAGACAGGGCGGGACTGAAGCTTTCTTT. Translating it yields CSYRQGGTEAFF.

The chain uses TRBV28 and TRBJ2-5; D is possibly TRBD2 (6 bases). The end of the DNA aligns better with TRBJ2-7, so the J call may be wrong. Germline V gene sequence: CDR1 MDHEN, CDR2 SYDVKM. CDR3 length equals 12 residues. In DNA, the CDR3 is TGTGCCAGCAGTTTAGGAGGGGTCGAGCAGTACTTC. It specifies CASSLGGVEQYF.

The rearrangement links TRBV7-2 to TRBJ1-3; D is uncertain. The CDR3 is 16 amino acids. The germline V gene encodes CDR1 SGHTA and CDR2 FQGNSA. Deletions cut 3 bases from V and 4 bases from J, with 16 bases between. The CDR3 sequence is CASSLIAGGSGNTIYF. As DNA, the CDR3 is TGTGCCAGCAGCTTGATCGCGGGAGGCTCCGGAAACACCATATATTTT. The complete variable domain, with remaining parts taken from reference TRBV7-2 and TRBJ1-3, reads GAGVSQSPSNKVTEKGKDVELRCDPISGHTALYWYRQSLGQGLEFLIYFQGNSAPDKSGLPSDRFSAERTGGSVSTLTIQRTQQEDSAVYLCASSLIAGGSGNTIYFGEGSWLTVV.

V gene TRBV5-1 combines with J gene TRBJ2-7; 7 bases fit TRBD1. Trimming cost V 6 bases and J 0 bases; bases outside gene matches: 9. Germline-derived CDR1 and CDR2 are SGHRS and YFSETQ. The CDR3 sequence is 15 residues long. The CDR3 sequence is CASMEGGTHSYEQYF. The DNA for the CDR3 is TGCGCCAGCATGGAAGGGGGCACGCACTCCTACGAGCAGTACTTC.

This clone was seen only once. The chain combines TRBV28 with TRBJ1-1, with D uncertain. This CDR3 is 14 amino acids long. CDR1 and CDR2 from the germline V gene are MDHEN and SYDVKM. V was clipped by 5 bases and J by 4 bases, with 14 bases between them. CDR3: CASSMAARSTEAFF. DNA of the CDR3: TGTGCCAGCAGTATGGCCGCGAGGAGCACTGAAGCTTTCTTT.

V usage is TRBV29-1 and J usage is TRBJ1-1; no firm D call. Trimming cost V 6 bases and J 0 bases, with 17 bases left between them. Per germline, CDR1 SQVTM and CDR2 ANQGSEA. This CDR3 comprises 15 residues. CDR3 sequence: CSVTTVRELNTEAFF. The CDR3 nucleotides read TGCAGCGTGACGACCGTTAGGGAGCTGAACACTGAAGCTTTCTTT.

V and J are TRBV7-2 and TRBJ2-5; maybe TRBD1 (6 bases). The germline V gene has CDR1 SGHTA and CDR2 FQGNSA. The CDR3 consists of 13 residues. Trimming left V 1 base short and J 5 bases short, with 8 bases between. The CDR3 loop is CASSLDQGETQYF. Written as DNA, the CDR3 is TGTGCCAGCAGCTTAGACCAGGGGGAGACCCAGTACTTC.

This clone was counted once. This chain joins TRBV2 and TRBJ2-7; 9 positions agree with TRBD1. J lost 3 bases, V lost 3 bases, and 3 bases had no gene match. CDR3 length: 14 residues. CDR1 is SNHLY, CDR2 FYNNEI, per germline. CDR3 residues: CASSDGTGNYEQYF. CDR3 nucleotide sequence: TGTGCCAGCAGTGATGGGACAGGGAACTACGAGCAGTACTTC.

The count of this clone is one. The chain carries TRBV5-1 and TRBJ2-3, with 8 bases that match TRBD2. Germline lookup yields CDR1 SGHRS and CDR2 YFSETQ. The CDR3 extends over 16 amino acids. Trimming removed 4 bases from V and 0 bases from J; junction bases left unmatched: 7. As DNA, the CDR3 is TGCGCCAGCAGCAAAAGCGGGGGAACTAGCACAGATACGCAGTATTTT. This gives the protein CASSKSGGTSTDTQYF.

The CDR3 coding sequence is TGTGCCAGCAGGGGACACCTTGAAGCTTTCTTT. Protein sequence: CASRGHLEAFF. V and J are TRBV7-9 and TRBJ1-1; tentative D call: TRBD1 (6 bases). There are 11 residues in the CDR3. CDR1 SEHNR and CDR2 FQNEAQ come from the germline V gene (reference sequence). The V end lost 6 bases, the J end lost 7 bases, and 9 bases lay between the germline ends. Variable domain in full (rest from reference TRBV7-9 and TRBJ1-1): DTGVSQNPRHKITKRGQNVTFRCDPISEHNRLYWYRQTLGQGPEFLTYFQNEAQLEKSRLLSDRFSAERPKGSFSTLEIQRTEQGDSAMYLCASRGHLEAFFGQGTRLTVV.

The genes are TRBV5-1 and TRBJ1-1, with a tentative D call TRBD1 (6 bases). V was trimmed by 7 bases and J by 0 bases, leaving 13 bases between them. Germline CDR1 SGHRS, CDR2 YFSETQ. This CDR3 spans 14 amino acids. The CDR3 here is CASAEQGMNTEAFF. CDR3 bases: TGCGCCAGCGCAGAACAGGGTATGAACACTGAAGCTTTCTTT.

In this sample, this clone turned up a few times. The chain is built from TRBV27 and TRBJ2-7, with a possible D match to TRBD1 (8 bases). The germline CDR1 and CDR2 sequences are MNHEY and SMNVEV (reference sequence). V shed 5 bases and J shed 2 bases, with 19 bases lying between them. This CDR3 contains 16 residues. CDR3 region: CASSTPYRGRAYEQYF. CDR3 DNA: TGTGCCAGCAGTACGCCATACAGGGGGAGGGCCTACGAGCAGTACTTC.

The rearrangement links TRBV10-3 to TRBJ1-1; no clear D. Germline CDR1 ENHRY, CDR2 SYGVKD. V shed 3 bases and J shed 5 bases, with 13 bases lying between them. The CDR3 length is 14 residues. The CDR3 DNA follows: TGTGCCATCAGTGACCCGCAGGAGGCTACTGAAGCTTTCTTT. Its protein is CAISDPQEATEAFF.

This chain links TRBV18 with TRBJ1-5, with D possibly being TRBD1 (5 bases). V was trimmed by 6 bases and J by 5 bases, leaving 14 bases between them. The CDR3 has 14 amino acids. Germline V gives CDR1 KGHSH, CDR2 LQKENI. CDR3 amino acids: CASSPQGNDQPQHF. The CDR3, as DNA: TGTGCCAGCTCGCCGCAGGGAAACGATCAGCCCCAGCATTTT.

V and J are TRBV2 and TRBJ2-2, with 9 positions matching TRBD2. J lost 2 bases, V lost 5 bases, and 6 bases had no gene match. The V gene's germline CDR1 is SNHLY and CDR2 FYNNEI. The CDR3 is made up of 16 amino acids. The chain's CDR3 is CASSPGTSFNTGELFF. Here the CDR3 DNA reads TGTGCCAGCAGTCCCGGGACTAGCTTTAACACCGGGGAGCTGTTTTTT.